Listed here are 16 T cell receptor beta chains from one sample, sequenced in a study of CD8+ T cells in alopecia areata. RNA extraction and reverse transcription yielded cDNA as sequencing template. Here immunoSEQ multiplex PCR was the method, and the copy in TCRdb shows in-frame clones only, minus some. The repertoire holds some 170,000 clones, roughly 60% seen once, with 15% to 20% in the top ten. The treatment was: oral pan-JAK inhibitor, 5-10 mg twice daily. Sample: CD4+ T cells sorted from blood, taken at approximately week 60, from a patient treated with tofacitinib. The receptors come from a human donor with alopecia areata.

This chain uses TRBV29-1 with TRBJ1-1; D is undetermined. The CDR3 covers 10 residues. The V gene's germline CDR1 is SQVTM and CDR2 ANQGSEA. The DNA for the CDR3 is TGCAGTTTTGAGAACACTGAAGCTTTCTTT. Translated, it gives CSFENTEAFF. The complete variable domain, with remaining parts taken from reference TRBV29-1 and TRBJ1-1, reads SAVISQKPSRDICQRGTSLTIQCQVDSQVTMMFWYRQQPGQSLTLIATANQGSEATYESGFVIDKFPISRPNLTFSTLTVSNMSPEDSSIYLCSFENTEAFFGQGTRLTVV.

The gene calls are TRBV7-3 and TRBJ2-5; 7 positions match TRBD2. CDR1 SGHTA and CDR2 FQGTGA come from the germline V gene. The CDR3 covers 13 residues. The ends lost 5 bases at V and 7 bases at J; junction bases unmatched: 7. The CDR3 DNA sequence: TGTGCCAGCAGCCCCGGGGTAGCGGGGACCCAGTACTTC. Translation gives CASSPGVAGTQYF.

This clone turned up a few times. The CDR3 spells CATSRASGANVLTF. The DNA for the CDR3 is TGTGCCACCAGCAGAGCCTCTGGGGCCAACGTCCTGACTTTC. This chain uses TRBV15 with TRBJ2-6; D is ambiguous. The germline CDR1 and CDR2 sequences are LNHNV and YYDKDF (reference sequence). The CDR3 is 14 amino acids. Trimming took off 1 base at V and 0 bases at J, with 1 base between the two ends.

The rearrangement links TRBV14 to TRBJ2-7; 7 bases line up with TRBD2. The germline V gene encodes CDR1 SGHDN and CDR2 FVKESK. The V segment lost 1 base and the J segment 6 bases; nucleotides outside the gene matches: 12. This CDR3 has 16 amino acids. The CDR3 loop is CASSQVGPRGVREQYF. In nucleotides, the CDR3 is TGTGCCAGCAGCCAAGTGGGCCCTCGGGGGGTTCGCGAGCAGTACTTC.

The chain's CDR3 is CASSATRASTDTQYF. The CDR3 region has the DNA TGTGCCAGCAGCGCTACTAGAGCGAGCACAGATACGCAGTATTTT. The rearrangement uses TRBV7-6 and TRBJ2-3, with a possible D match to TRBD2 (5 bases). This CDR3 spans 15 amino acids. Germline assignment: CDR1 SGHVS and CDR2 FNYEAQ. The V end was cut by 5 bases, the J end by 0 bases, with 12 bases between.

V is TRBV13 and J is TRBJ1-2; 12 bases match TRBD1. V shed 5 bases, J shed 8 bases, and the junction held 6 bases outside the gene matches. This CDR3 has 14 residues. Germline assignment: CDR1 PRHDT and CDR2 FYEKMQ (reference sequence). CDR3 region: CASSTGQGAQGYTF. In nucleotides, the CDR3 is TGTGCCAGCAGCACGGGACAGGGGGCGCAGGGCTACACCTTC.

The V and J genes are TRBV7-9 and TRBJ2-3; 8 bases map to TRBD1. The V and J ends lost 2 bases and 4 bases, in that order; junction bases with no gene match: 8. CDR1 and CDR2 (germline): SEHNR, FQNEAQ (reference sequence). The CDR3 is made up of 16 amino acids. CDR3 bases: TGTGCCAGCAGCTTAACCCTAGGGACAGGAGCAGATACGCAGTATTTT. It translates to CASSLTLGTGADTQYF.

The genes are TRBV7-9 and TRBJ2-3; the D gene is possibly TRBD1 (5 bases). V was shortened by 6 bases and J by 5 bases, with 9 bases between the two germline ends. The CDR3 length is 12 residues. Per germline, CDR1 SEHNR and CDR2 FQNEAQ (reference sequence). The CDR3 region has the DNA TGTGCCAGCAGGTACACAGGAGATACGCAGTATTTT. This encodes CASRYTGDTQYF.

In this sample, this clone turned up a few times. V and J are TRBV5-1 and TRBJ2-5; TRBD2 matches at 11 bases. Germline CDR1 reads SGHRS; CDR2 reads YFSETQ. The CDR3 covers 15 residues. V lost 5 bases, J lost 5 bases, and 8 bases stayed unmatched. The CDR3 loop reads CASRNSGGAAETQYF. The CDR3 DNA sequence: TGCGCCAGCAGGAATAGCGGGGGGGCCGCTGAGACCCAGTACTTC.

The CDR3 DNA is TGCAGCGTATCGGCAGCTAACGGGGCTGAAGCTTTCTTT. Amino acids: CSVSAANGAEAFF. The chain joins TRBV29-1 to TRBJ1-1; D gene unclear. V was clipped by 6 bases and J by 6 bases, with 17 bases between them. This CDR3 spans 13 amino acids. Germline values: CDR1 SQVTM, CDR2 ANQGSEA.

The CDR3 DNA sequence: TGCGCCAGCTCTACAGGGCCGCGCGGGGAGACCCAGTACTTC. The encoded protein is CASSTGPRGETQYF. The chain joins TRBV10-2 to TRBJ2-5; tentatively, D is TRBD1 (6 bases). Germline V CDR1 and CDR2: WSHSY, SAAADI. V was clipped by 8 bases and J by 5 bases, with 18 bases between them. The CDR3 runs 14 residues.

The V call is TRBV5-6, the J call TRBJ2-5; possibly TRBD1 for D (6 bases). The CDR3 runs to 15 residues. Trimming stripped 0 bases from V and 5 bases from J, with 14 bases between. Germline V gene sequence: CDR1 SGHDT, CDR2 YYEEEE. The CDR3 spells CASSLARGVVETQYF. Here the CDR3 DNA reads TGTGCCAGCAGCTTGGCCAGGGGAGTGGTGGAGACCCAGTACTTC.

J is TRBJ2-1 and V is TRBV29-1; D tentatively reads TRBD1 or TRBD2 (6 bases each). Germline loops: CDR1 SQVTM, CDR2 ANQGSEA. V gave up 4 bases and J gave up 4 bases, with 14 bases separating them. The CDR3 runs to 14 residues. CDR3 in amino acids: CSVVRGALYNEQFF. CDR3 nucleotides: TGCAGCGTTGTGAGGGGGGCGTTATACAATGAGCAGTTCTTC.

The CDR3 DNA follows: TGTGCCAGCAGTTTAGAGTACCCTATCTACAATGAGCAGTTCTTC. This encodes CASSLEYPIYNEQFF. V usage is TRBV27 and J usage is TRBJ2-1; D call uncertain. Between the trimmed V and J ends, which lost 2 bases and 3 bases, there was a span of 11 bases. The germline V gene has CDR1 MNHEY and CDR2 SMNVEV (reference sequence). The CDR3 totals 15 residues.

A few counts support this clone. The rearrangement uses TRBV7-9 and TRBJ2-6; D may be TRBD1 or TRBD2 (5 bases each). CDR1 is SEHNR and CDR2 is FQNEAQ in the germline V gene (reference sequence). CDR3 size: 16 residues. Between the trimmed V and J ends, which lost 2 bases and 2 bases, there was a span of 10 bases. Here the CDR3 DNA reads TGTGCCAGCAGCTTAAGGGACGGAACTGGGGCCAACGTCCTGACTTTC. Its protein is CASSLRDGTGANVLTF.

The rearrangement joins TRBV7-2 to TRBJ1-1; D is undetermined. From germline, CDR1 is SGHTA and CDR2 FQGNSA. The CDR3 is 13 amino acids. V was cut by 7 bases and J by 2 bases, with 11 bases left in between. The CDR3 is CASTQTINTEAFF. CDR3 DNA: TGTGCCAGCACCCAAACCATAAACACTGAAGCTTTCTTT.